This T cell receptor (beta chain) was profiled in a study of T cell responses to AZD1222 COVID-19 vaccine. Germline CDR1 is SGHRS and CDR2 is YFSETQ. V was pared by 0 bases and J by 4 bases, with 14 bases between. CDR3 size: 16 residues. Study results and limitations: Baseline serostatus was positive in only a handful of AZD1222 recipients. Donors were mostly white British, more females; clonal diversity possibly underestimated.

Points on this clone: Its antigen is undetermined.

Method: immunoSEQ multiplex PCR; TCRdb's copy keeps in-frame clones and lacks some. Of some 140,000 clones listed, about 90% were seen once; the top ten hold 1.5% to 2%. The sequencing used peripheral blood, collected 28 days after the second AZD1222 dose. This clonotype was sampled from an adult who received the AZD1222 COVID-19 vaccine. This rearrangement joins TRBV5-1 to TRBJ2-1, with D maybe TRBD2 (5 bases). Here the CDR3 reads CASSLESSFRYNEQFF. CDR3 nucleotides: TGCGCCAGCAGCTTGGAATCTAGCTTCAGGTACAATGAGCAGTTCTTC.